These 18 T cell receptor beta chains came from one sample sequenced in a study of blood T cells in healthy people across ages. Using a J-beta primer mix together with a sample-barcoded 5' primer, a second PCR was run for about 7 to 12 cycles. Via MiXCR, TCRdb re-called the 5' RACE reads, giving one row per CDR3 protein. The table shows roughly 1,300,000 distinct CDR3 sequences, with approximately 63% occurring only once. The specimen was blood. These receptor sequences come from a young man in good health.

The chain couples TRBV18 to TRBJ2-1; 9 bases map to TRBD1. The germline CDR1 and CDR2 sequences are KGHSH and LQKENI. This CDR3 region has 14 residues. J was trimmed by 3 bases and V by 7 bases; bases with no gene match: 4. CDR3 region: CASWGTGNYNEQFF. The CDR3 nucleotides read TGTGCCAGCTGGGGGACAGGGAACTACAATGAGCAGTTCTTC.

In this sample, this clonotype turned up a few times. The V call is TRBV5-1, the J call TRBJ2-7; 12 bases match TRBD2. Germline CDR1 reads SGHRS; CDR2 reads YFSETQ. Trimming took 2 bases from V and 2 from J; bases not matched to a gene: 8. The CDR3 spans 17 residues. CDR3 amino acids: CASSFGARLAGAYEQYF. CDR3 in DNA: TGCGCCAGCAGCTTTGGGGCCCGACTAGCGGGGGCCTACGAGCAGTACTTC.

J is TRBJ2-7 and V is TRBV6-6; unclear D gene. The CDR3 length is 11 residues. Trimming cost V 5 bases and J 7 bases, with 9 bases left between them. Germline V lookup: CDR1 MNHNY, CDR2 SVGAGI (reference sequence). CDR3 protein: CASSPSAEQYF. CDR3 bases: TGTGCCAGCAGTCCGTCCGCAGAGCAGTACTTC.

The genes are TRBV24-1 and TRBJ2-5; 7 bases map to TRBD1. Germline V gene sequence: CDR1 KGHDR, CDR2 SFDVKD. The V gene end was trimmed by 1 base and the J gene end by 2 bases; junction bases not matched to a gene: 6. The CDR3 runs to 16 residues. As DNA, the CDR3 is TGTGCCACCAGTGATTTCACGGACAGGCGGCAAGAGACCCAGTACTTC. This gives the protein CATSDFTDRRQETQYF.

The J gene is TRBJ2-1, the V gene TRBV6-2 or TRBV6-3, with D uncertain. The DNA end lines up better with TRBJ2-7; the J call may be wrong. Germline CDR1 MNHEY, CDR2 SVGEGT. The CDR3 consists of 12 residues. The CDR3 nucleotides read TGTGCCAGCAGCCGAGCGTACAATGAGCAGTACTTC. Translating it yields CASSRAYNEQYF.

This chain uses TRBV29-1 with TRBJ2-7, with 8 bases matching TRBD2. The trim removed 0 bases at V and 2 bases at J, leaving 3 bases unmatched. This CDR3 contains 14 residues. CDR1 and CDR2 (germline): SQVTM, ANQGSEA. CDR3 nucleotide sequence: TGCAGCGTTGAAGAGGAGCGGGAGACCTACGAGCAGTACTTC. Translation gives CSVEEERETYEQYF.

This chain uses TRBV12-3 or TRBV12-4 with TRBJ2-5; 11 bases agree with TRBD2. TRBJ2-7 matches the DNA end more closely, so the J call is doubtful. The CDR3 runs to 19 residues. Written as DNA, the CDR3 is TGTGCCAGCAGTTCCCTCCGCCTAGCGGGGGGCCTTAACTCCTACGAGCAGTACTTC. Translating it yields CASSSLRLAGGLNSYEQYF.

The gene calls are TRBV4-1 and TRBJ1-6; D may be TRBD1 (5 bases). The CDR3 loop spans 16 amino acids. The V gene lost 5 bases and the J gene lost 10 bases, with 21 bases spanning the gap. Germline values: CDR1 MGHRA, CDR2 YSYEKL. The CDR3 nucleotides are TGCGCCAGCAGCTCCCCAAGTGGGGCCAGGAAATCACCCCTCCACTTT. Translation: CASSSPSGARKSPLHF.

This clonotype is a singleton in its sample. The CDR3 loop is CASSMEVSSYNEQFF. In nucleotides, the CDR3 is TGCGCCAGCAGCATGGAAGTTAGCTCCTACAATGAGCAGTTCTTC. This chain uses TRBV5-1 with TRBJ2-1; unclear D gene. The V gene's germline CDR1 is SGHRS and CDR2 YFSETQ. This CDR3 has 15 amino acids. V shed 4 bases and J shed 0 bases, with 11 bases lying between them.

The chain combines TRBV2 with TRBJ1-4; 12 bases line up with TRBD1. The V segment lost 7 bases and the J segment 7 bases; nucleotides outside the gene matches: 10. The CDR3 extends over 16 amino acids. The germline V gene encodes CDR1 SNHLY and CDR2 FYNNEI. The CDR3 DNA reads as TGTGCCAGCAACCGGGACAGGGGGCCGTGGGGTGAAAAACTGTTTTTT. Residues: CASNRDRGPWGEKLFF.

The chain couples TRBV11-2 to TRBJ1-1; 7 nucleotides align to TRBD1. V gave up 4 bases and J gave up 5 bases; unmatched junction bases: 7. CDR1 and CDR2 from the germline V gene are SGHAT and FQNNGV. The CDR3 extends over 14 amino acids. Here the CDR3 reads CASSSLQGWTEAFF. The CDR3 DNA reads as TGTGCCAGCAGCTCATTACAGGGGTGGACTGAAGCTTTCTTT.

This clonotype appeared a few times. The V gene is TRBV4-3, the J gene TRBJ2-7; 11 bases line up with TRBD2. Germline assignment: CDR1 LGHNA and CDR2 YSLEER. This CDR3 is 17 amino acids long. J gave up 3 bases and V 0 bases, and 7 bases lay outside the gene matches. DNA of the CDR3: TGCGCCAGCAGCCAAGACCAAAATAGCGGGGGGGGCTACGAGCAGTACTTC. Translating gives CASSQDQNSGGGYEQYF.

The chain is built from TRBV18 and TRBJ2-3, with 12 bases identical to TRBD2. CDR1 is KGHSH, CDR2 LQKENI, per germline. V was clipped by 6 bases and J by 3 bases; unmatched bases: 22. This CDR3 region has 21 residues. The chain's CDR3 is CASSLDGLAGSAGVATDTQYF. The CDR3 region has the DNA TGTGCCAGCTCGCTGGACGGACTAGCGGGGTCTGCCGGAGTTGCGACAGATACGCAGTATTTT.

V and J are TRBV27 and TRBJ2-1, with D possibly being TRBD1 or TRBD2 (5 bases each). Germline assignment: CDR1 MNHEY and CDR2 SMNVEV (reference sequence). V lost 4 bases and J lost 7, with 17 bases in between. The CDR3 contains 15 residues. The CDR3 DNA sequence: TGTGCCAGCAGTTCCTTGTCGGGACCACAAAATGAGCAGTTCTTC. This sequence encodes CASSSLSGPQNEQFF.

The rearrangement links TRBV10-3 to TRBJ1-2, with unresolved D. V lost 0 bases, J lost 3 bases, and 11 bases lay in between. The V gene's germline CDR1 is ENHRY and CDR2 SYGVKD. The CDR3 runs to 15 residues. The CDR3 DNA reads as TGTGCCATCAGTGAGTCGGACGGCGGGGACTATGGCTACACCTTC. It encodes CAISESDGGDYGYTF.

At least ten counts were recorded for this clonotype. This rearrangement joins TRBV27 to TRBJ1-2; D is uncertain. Trimming took off 3 bases at V and 2 bases at J, with 7 bases between the two ends. Germline assignment: CDR1 MNHEY and CDR2 SMNVEV (reference sequence). This CDR3 is built from 13 residues. The CDR3 loop reads CASSFEGNYGYTF. In DNA, the CDR3 is TGTGCCAGCAGTTTCGAAGGGAACTATGGCTACACCTTC.

Remarks on this clonotype: One end of the junction is discordant with germline, which a read error may explain. The V and J genes are TRBV10-3 and TRBJ2-1; TRBD2 might be the D (5 bases). Germline V gives CDR1 ENHRY, CDR2 SYGVKD. The CDR3 extends over 12 amino acids. The CDR3 DNA sequence: TGTGCCATCAGTGATGGGTACAATGAGCGGTACTTC. Residues: CAISDGYNERYF.

About this clonotype: A read error may produce the germline difference seen at one junction end. The CDR3 spells CASSFVRVSTDMQYF. DNA for the CDR3: TGTGCCAGCAGTTTCGTTCGGGTTTCCACAGATATGCAGTATTTT. The genes are TRBV28 and TRBJ2-3; D call uncertain. The CDR3 is 15 amino acids. Per germline, CDR1 MDHEN and CDR2 SYDVKM.